This TCR beta chain was sequenced for a study of blood T cell repertoires in COVID-19. Germline V gene data show CDR1 as GTSNPN and CDR2 as SVGIG (reference sequence). Trimming removed 2 bases at V and 6 bases at J, with 16 bases between. This CDR3 spans 14 amino acids. Original data processing: Estimated nucleated cell counts came from reference gene primer amplification. Profiled with immunoSEQ multiplex PCR; TCRdb holds only in-frame clones, not every one. The V and J calls and clone size were taken over from that table, and D and trimming were inferred from the DNA. The sample has 200,000 to 250,000 clones, 80% to 85% seen once.

The chain joins TRBV30 to TRBJ1-1; D unresolved. The sequenced sample was PBMCs or T cells enriched from blood (not recorded which). This clonotype originated in a woman in her 40s who had recovered from COVID-19. The CDR3 nucleotides read TGTGCCTGGAGTCCTATGGACTCGATTCCTGAAGCTTTCTTT. This encodes CAWSPMDSIPEAFF.